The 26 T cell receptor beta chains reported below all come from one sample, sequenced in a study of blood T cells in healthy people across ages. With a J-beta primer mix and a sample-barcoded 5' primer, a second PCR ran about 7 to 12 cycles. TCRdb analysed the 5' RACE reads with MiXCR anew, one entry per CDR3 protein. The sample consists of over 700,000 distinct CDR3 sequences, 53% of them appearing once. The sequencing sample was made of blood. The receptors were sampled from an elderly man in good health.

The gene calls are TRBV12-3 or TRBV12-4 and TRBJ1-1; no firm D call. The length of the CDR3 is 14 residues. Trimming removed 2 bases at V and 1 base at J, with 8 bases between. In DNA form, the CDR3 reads TGTGCCAGCAGTTTACAGGAGAGGAACACTGAAGCTTTCTTT. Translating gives CASSLQERNTEAFF.

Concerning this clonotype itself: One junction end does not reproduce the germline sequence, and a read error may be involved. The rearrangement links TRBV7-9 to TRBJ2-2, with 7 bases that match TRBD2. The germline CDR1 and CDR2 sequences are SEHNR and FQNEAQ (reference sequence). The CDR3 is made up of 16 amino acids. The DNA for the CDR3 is TGTGCCAGCAGCTTAAAAAAGGCGGGAGTCGGAAAGGAGCAGTTTTTT. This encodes CASSLKKAGVGKEQFF.

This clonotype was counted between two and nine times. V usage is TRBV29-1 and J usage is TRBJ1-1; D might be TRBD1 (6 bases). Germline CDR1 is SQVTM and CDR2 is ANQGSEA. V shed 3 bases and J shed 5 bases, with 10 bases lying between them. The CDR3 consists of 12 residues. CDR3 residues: CSVDPQGTEAFF. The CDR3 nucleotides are TGCAGCGTTGACCCACAGGGAACTGAAGCTTTCTTT.

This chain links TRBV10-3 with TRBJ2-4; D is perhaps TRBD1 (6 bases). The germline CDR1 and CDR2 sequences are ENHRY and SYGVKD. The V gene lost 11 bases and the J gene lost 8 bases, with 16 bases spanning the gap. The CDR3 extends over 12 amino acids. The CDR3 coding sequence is TGTGCCTCCACCGCCCCAGGGGACATTCAGTACTTC. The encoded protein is CASTAPGDIQYF.

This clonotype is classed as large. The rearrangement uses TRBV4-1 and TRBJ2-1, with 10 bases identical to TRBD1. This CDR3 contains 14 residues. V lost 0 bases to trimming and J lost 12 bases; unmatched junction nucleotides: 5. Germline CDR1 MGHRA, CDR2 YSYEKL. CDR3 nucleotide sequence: TGCGCCAGCAGCCAAGACGGGACAGGGGATGGGCAGTTCTTC. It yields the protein CASSQDGTGDGQFF.

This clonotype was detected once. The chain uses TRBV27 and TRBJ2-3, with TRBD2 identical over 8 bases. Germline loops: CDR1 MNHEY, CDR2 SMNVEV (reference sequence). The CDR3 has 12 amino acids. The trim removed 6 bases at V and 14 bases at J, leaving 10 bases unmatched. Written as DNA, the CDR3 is TGTGCCAGCAGGACCGGGACTAGTTACGCGTATTTT. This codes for CASRTGTSYAYF.

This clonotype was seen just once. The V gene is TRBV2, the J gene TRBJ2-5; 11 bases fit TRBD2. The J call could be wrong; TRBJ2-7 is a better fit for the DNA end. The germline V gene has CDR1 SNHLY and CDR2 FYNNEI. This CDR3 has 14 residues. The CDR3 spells CASSLLAGEREQYF. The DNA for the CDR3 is TGTGCCAGCAGCCTACTAGCGGGAGAACGCGAGCAGTACTTC.

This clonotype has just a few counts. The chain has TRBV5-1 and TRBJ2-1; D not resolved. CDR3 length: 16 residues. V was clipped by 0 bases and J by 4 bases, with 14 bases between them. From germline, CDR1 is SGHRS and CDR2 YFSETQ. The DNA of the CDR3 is TGCGCCAGCAGCTTGGGGCCCTCAGTTGGGTACAATGAGCAGTTCTTC. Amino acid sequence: CASSLGPSVGYNEQFF.

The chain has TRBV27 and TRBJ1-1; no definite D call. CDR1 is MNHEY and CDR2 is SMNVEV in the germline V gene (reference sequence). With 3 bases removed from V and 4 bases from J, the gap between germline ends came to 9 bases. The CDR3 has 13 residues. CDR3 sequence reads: CASSLVRSTEAFF. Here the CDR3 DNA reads TGTGCCAGCAGTTTGGTACGTAGCACTGAAGCTTTCTTT.

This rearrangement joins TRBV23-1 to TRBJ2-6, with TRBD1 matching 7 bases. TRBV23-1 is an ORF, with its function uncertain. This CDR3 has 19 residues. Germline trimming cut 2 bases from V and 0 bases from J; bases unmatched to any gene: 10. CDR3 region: CASSQPGTATASGANVLTF. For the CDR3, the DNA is TGCGCCAGCAGTCAACCCGGGACAGCAACCGCCTCTGGGGCCAACGTCCTGACTTTC.

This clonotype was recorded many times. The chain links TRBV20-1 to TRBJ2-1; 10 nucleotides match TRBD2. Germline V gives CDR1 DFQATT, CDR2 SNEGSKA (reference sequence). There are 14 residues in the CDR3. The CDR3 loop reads CGYPGLAGDNEQFF. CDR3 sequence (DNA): TGCGGATACCCAGGGCTAGCGGGGGACAATGAGCAGTTCTTC.

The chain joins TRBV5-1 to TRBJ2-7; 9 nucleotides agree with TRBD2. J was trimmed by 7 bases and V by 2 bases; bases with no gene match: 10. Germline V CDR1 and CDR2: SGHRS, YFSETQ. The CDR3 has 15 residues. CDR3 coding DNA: TGCGCCAGCAGCTTTTGGGGTAGCGGGAGTGGAGAGCAGTACTTC. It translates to CASSFWGSGSGEQYF.

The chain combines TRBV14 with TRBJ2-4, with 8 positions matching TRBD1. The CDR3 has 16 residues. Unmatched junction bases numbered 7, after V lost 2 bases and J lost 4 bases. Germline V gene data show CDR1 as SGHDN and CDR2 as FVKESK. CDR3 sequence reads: CASSQTWTGPKNIQYF. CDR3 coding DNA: TGTGCCAGCAGCCAAACCTGGACAGGGCCTAAAAACATTCAGTACTTC.

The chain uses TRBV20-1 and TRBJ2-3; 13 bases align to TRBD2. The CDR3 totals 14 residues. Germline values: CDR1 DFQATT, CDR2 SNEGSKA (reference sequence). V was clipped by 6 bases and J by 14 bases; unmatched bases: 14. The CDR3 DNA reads TGCAGTGCGCCGACTAGCGGGAGGATGGGATACGCGTATTTT. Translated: CSAPTSGRMGYAYF.

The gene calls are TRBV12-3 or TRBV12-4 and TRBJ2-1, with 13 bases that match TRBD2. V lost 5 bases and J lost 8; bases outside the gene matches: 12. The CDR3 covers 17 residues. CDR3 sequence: CASSPRTSGGPRDEQFF. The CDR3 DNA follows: TGTGCCAGCAGTCCCCGGACTAGCGGGGGCCCTAGGGATGAGCAGTTCTTC.

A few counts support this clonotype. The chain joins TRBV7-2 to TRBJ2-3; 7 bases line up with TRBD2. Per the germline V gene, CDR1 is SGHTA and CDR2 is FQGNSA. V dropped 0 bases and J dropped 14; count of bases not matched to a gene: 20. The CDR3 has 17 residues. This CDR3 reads CASSLAVGLDYHRYAYF. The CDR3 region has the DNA TGTGCCAGCAGCTTAGCGGTCGGACTAGACTACCACAGATACGCGTATTTT.

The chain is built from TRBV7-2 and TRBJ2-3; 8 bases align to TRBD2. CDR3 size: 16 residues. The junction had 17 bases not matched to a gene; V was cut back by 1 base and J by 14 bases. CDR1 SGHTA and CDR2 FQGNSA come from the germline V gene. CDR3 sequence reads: CASSLVGGRSDRDAYF. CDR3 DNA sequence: TGTGCCAGCAGCTTAGTCGGCGGGAGGTCGGACAGAGACGCGTATTTT.

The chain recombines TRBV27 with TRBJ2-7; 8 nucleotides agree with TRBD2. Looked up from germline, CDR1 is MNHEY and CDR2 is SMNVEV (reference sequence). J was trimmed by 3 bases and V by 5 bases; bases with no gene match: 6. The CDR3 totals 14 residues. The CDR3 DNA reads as TGTGCCAGCAGTACTTCAAGCGGGGGCTACGAGCAGTACTTC. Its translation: CASSTSSGGYEQYF.

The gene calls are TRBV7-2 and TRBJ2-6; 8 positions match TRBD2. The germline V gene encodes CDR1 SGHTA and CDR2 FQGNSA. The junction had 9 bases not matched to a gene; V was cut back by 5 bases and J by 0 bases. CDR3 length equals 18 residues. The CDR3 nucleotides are TGTGCCAGCAGCCCGGGGGGGGGCTCCTACTCTGGGGCCAACGTCCTGACTTTC. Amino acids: CASSPGGGSYSGANVLTF.

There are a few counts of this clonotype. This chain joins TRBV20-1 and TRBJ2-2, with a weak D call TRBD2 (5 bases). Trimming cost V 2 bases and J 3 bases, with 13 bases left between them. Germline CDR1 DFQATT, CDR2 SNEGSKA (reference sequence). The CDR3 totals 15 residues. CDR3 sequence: CSARRGSGDTGELFF. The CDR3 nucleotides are TGCAGTGCTAGAAGAGGGAGTGGGGACACCGGGGAGCTGTTTTTT.

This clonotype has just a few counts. The CDR3 DNA reads as TGTGCCAGCAGCCAGCAGGCTCAGGGGCCGGTGGATGGCTACACCTTC. Translating it yields CASSQQAQGPVDGYTF. The chain recombines TRBV6-2 or TRBV6-3 with TRBJ1-2, with D possibly matching TRBD1 (6 bases). Germline-derived CDR1 and CDR2 are MNHEY and SVGEGT. V lost 6 bases and J lost 6, with 23 bases in between. The CDR3 has 16 amino acids.

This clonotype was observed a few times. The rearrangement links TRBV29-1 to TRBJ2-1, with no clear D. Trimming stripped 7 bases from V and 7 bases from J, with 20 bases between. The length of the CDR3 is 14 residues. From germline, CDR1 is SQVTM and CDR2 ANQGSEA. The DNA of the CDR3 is TGCAGCGCCGGCCCCCGACTGTCCTCTAATGAGCAGTTCTTC. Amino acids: CSAGPRLSSNEQFF.

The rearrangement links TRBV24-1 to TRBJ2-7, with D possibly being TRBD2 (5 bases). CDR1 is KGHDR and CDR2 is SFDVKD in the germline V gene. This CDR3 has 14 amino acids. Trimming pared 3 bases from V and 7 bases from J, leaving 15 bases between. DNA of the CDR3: TGTGCCACCAGTGATGAGACTACTCGGGAAGAGCAGTACTTC. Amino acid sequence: CATSDETTREEQYF.

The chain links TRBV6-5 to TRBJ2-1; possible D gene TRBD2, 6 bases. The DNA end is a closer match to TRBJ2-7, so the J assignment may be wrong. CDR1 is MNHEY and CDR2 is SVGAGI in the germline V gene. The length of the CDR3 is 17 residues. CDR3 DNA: TGTGCCAGCAGTTACTCGAGTCGGGGGAGCTCCTACAATGAGCAGTACTTC. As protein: CASSYSSRGSSYNEQYF.

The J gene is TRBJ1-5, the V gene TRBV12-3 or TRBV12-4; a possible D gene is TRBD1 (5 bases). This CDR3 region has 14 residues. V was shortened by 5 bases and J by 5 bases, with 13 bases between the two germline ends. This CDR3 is CASSVTGAYQPQHF. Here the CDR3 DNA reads TGTGCCAGCAGTGTGACTGGGGCGTATCAGCCCCAGCATTTT.

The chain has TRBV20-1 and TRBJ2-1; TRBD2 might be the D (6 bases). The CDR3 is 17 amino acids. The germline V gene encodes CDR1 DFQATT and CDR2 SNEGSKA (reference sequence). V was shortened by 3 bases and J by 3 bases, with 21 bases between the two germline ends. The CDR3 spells CSASGDWGDPNYNEQFF. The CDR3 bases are TGCAGTGCTAGCGGGGACTGGGGGGACCCCAACTACAATGAGCAGTTCTTC.